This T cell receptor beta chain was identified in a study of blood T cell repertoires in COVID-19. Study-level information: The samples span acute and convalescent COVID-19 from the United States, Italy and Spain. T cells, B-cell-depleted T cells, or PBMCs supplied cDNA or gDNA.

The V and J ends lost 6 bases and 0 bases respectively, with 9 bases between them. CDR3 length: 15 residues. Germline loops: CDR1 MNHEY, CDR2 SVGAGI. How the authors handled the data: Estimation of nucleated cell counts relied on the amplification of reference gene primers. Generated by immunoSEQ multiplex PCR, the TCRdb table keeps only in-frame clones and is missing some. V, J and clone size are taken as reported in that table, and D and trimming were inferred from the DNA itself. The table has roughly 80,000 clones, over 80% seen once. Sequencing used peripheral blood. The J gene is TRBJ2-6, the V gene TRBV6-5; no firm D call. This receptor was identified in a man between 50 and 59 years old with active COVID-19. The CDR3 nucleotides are TGTGCCAGCAGGGCCGCTCTCTCTGGGGCCAACGTCCTGACTTTC. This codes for CASRAALSGANVLTF.